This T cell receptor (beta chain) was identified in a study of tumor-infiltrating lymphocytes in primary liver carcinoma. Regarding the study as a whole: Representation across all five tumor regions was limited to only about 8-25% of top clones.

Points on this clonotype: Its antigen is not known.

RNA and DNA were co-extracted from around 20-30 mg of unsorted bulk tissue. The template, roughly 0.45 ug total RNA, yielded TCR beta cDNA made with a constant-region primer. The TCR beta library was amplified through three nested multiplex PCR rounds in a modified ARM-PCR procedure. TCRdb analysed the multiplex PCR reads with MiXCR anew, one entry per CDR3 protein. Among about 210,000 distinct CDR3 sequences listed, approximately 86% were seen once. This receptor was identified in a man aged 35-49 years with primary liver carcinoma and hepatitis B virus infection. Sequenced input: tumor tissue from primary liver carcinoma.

CDR3 region: CASNLGLAGTDTQYF. The CDR3 DNA reads as TGTGCCAGCAACCTAGGACTAGCAGGGACAGATACGCAGTATTTT. V usage is TRBV6-5 and J usage is TRBJ2-3, with 8 bases lining up with TRBD2. V dropped 7 bases and J dropped 3; count of bases not matched to a gene: 9. The CDR3 is made up of 15 amino acids. Germline loops: CDR1 MNHEY, CDR2 SVGAGI.